The present entry profiles one TCR beta chain with its context. Because the CDR3 is missing its conserved closing phenylalanine or tryptophan, this is likely a read error. Germline V lookup: CDR1 MNHNS, CDR2 SASEGT. The CDR3 loop spans 13 amino acids. The library came from three nested PCR rounds adapted from ARM-PCR protocols. TCRdb independently ran MiXCR on the multiplex PCR reads; one entry per CDR3 protein. Of roughly 81,000 distinct CDR3 sequences in the sample, approximately 68% were seen once. No cell sorting was done before RNA was extracted from the tissue. The source of the sample is a study of tumor and adjacent non-tumor tissue in lung cancer.

Specimen: lung tumor tissue. The source is a woman between 70 and 85 years old with non-small cell lung cancer. The chain employs TRBV6-1 and TRBJ2-7; D remains unclear. The CDR3 loop is CTSSEFASYEQYL. CDR3 coding DNA: TGTACCAGCAGTGAATTCGCATCCTACGAGCAGTACTTG.